These T cell receptor beta chains were read from a single sample in a study of early T cells in non-severe SARS-CoV-2 infection. TCRdb reanalysed the 5' RACE reads using MiXCR and keeps one entry per CDR3 protein. Of tens of thousands of distinct CDR3 sequences in the sample, 10% were seen once. Sequences were obtained from whole blood. The receptors derive from an adult who was a healthcare worker with PCR-confirmed SARS-CoV-2 infection or an uninfected control (not recorded which). The CDR3 runs from the conserved cysteine through the conserved F or W. Fields, in order: J gene, clone size, V gene, D gene, CDR3 DNA, CDR3 protein. The D gene is left open where the match is weak. Clone size is not always given. Where it is, it says once, few, many or a class for expanded clones.

TRBJ1-5 | . | TRBV7-8 | . | TGTGCCAGCAGCTTAAGCCATCAGCCCCAGCATTTT | CASSLSHQPQHF
TRBJ2-7 | . | TRBV29-1 | . | TGCAGCGTTGTCGTGCAATCCTACGAGCAGTACTTC | CSVVVQSYEQYF
TRBJ2-2 | . | TRBV12-3/TRBV12-4 | . | TGTGCCAGCAGTTTAAGATCCAGGAATGAGGGGCTGTTTTTT | CASSLRSRNEGLFF
TRBJ2-7 | many | TRBV5-4 | . | TGTGCCAGCAGCCCAGGGACGACTTACGAGCAGTACTTC | CASSPGTTYEQYF
TRBJ2-1 | many | TRBV29-1 | . | TGCAGCGTTAACCGCGGGCCCGGGGAGCAGTTCTTC | CSVNRGPGEQFF
TRBJ1-1 | . | TRBV9 | . | TGTGCCAGCAGCGTCTTAGACGGGAACACTGAAGCTTTCTTT | CASSVLDGNTEAFF
TRBJ2-7 | many | TRBV7-9 | TRBD2 | TGTGCCAGCAGCCTAGCGGGAGGGATCTACGAGCAGTACTTC | CASSLAGGIYEQYF
TRBJ1-5 | many | TRBV6-1 | . | TGTGCCAGCAGACACCTGGTAGGAGGGGACACTAGCAATCAGCCCCAGCATTTT | CASRHLVGGDTSNQPQHF
TRBJ2-2 | many | TRBV7-2 | . | TGTGCCAGCAGCTACAGGACGGGCACCGGGGAGCTGTTTTTT | CASSYRTGTGELFF
TRBJ2-3 | many | TRBV5-1 | . | TGCGCCAGCAGCTCTAGCCCAGATACGCAGTATTTT | CASSSSPDTQYF
TRBJ1-3 | few | TRBV29-1 | . | TGCAGCGTTGACCGGAGACTCTCTGGAAACACCATATATTTT | CSVDRRLSGNTIYF
TRBJ2-3 | many | TRBV6-6 | TRBD2 | TGTGCCAGCCGGACTAGCGGGGGCCGAGGGGATACGCAGTATTTT | CASRTSGGRGDTQYF
TRBJ1-3 | many | TRBV6-6 | . | TGTGCCAGCAGTTACAACAGGGACTCTGGAAACACCATATATTTT | CASSYNRDSGNTIYF
TRBJ2-7 | . | TRBV7-2 | TRBD1 | TGTGCCAGCAGCTTAGCGGGGACAGGGCGAGGGGAGCAGTACTTC | CASSLAGTGRGEQYF
TRBJ2-7 | few | TRBV9 | . | TGTGCCAGCAGCGTAGGCCTAGGGACCTACGAGCAGTACTTC | CASSVGLGTYEQYF
TRBJ2-5 | . | TRBV10-1 | . | TGCGCCAGCAGTACAGGGTTGGGGGAGACCCAGTACTTC | CASSTGLGETQYF
TRBJ2-5 | many | TRBV24-1 | . | TGTGCCACCAGTCCAACCGGGAAACTAGAAGAGACCCAGTACTTC | CATSPTGKLEETQYF
TRBJ2-3 | . | TRBV9 | . | TGTGCCAGCAGCTCCAGAGCTAGCACAGATACGCAGTATTTT | CASSSRASTDTQYF
TRBJ2-7 | . | TRBV5-1 | . | TGCGCCAGCAGCCCCCGAGACGACTACGAGCAGTACTTC | CASSPRDDYEQYF
TRBJ2-4 | . | TRBV15 | TRBD1 | TGTGCCACCAGGGCCGGGACAGGGAGGGGCATTCAGTACTTC | CATRAGTGRGIQYF